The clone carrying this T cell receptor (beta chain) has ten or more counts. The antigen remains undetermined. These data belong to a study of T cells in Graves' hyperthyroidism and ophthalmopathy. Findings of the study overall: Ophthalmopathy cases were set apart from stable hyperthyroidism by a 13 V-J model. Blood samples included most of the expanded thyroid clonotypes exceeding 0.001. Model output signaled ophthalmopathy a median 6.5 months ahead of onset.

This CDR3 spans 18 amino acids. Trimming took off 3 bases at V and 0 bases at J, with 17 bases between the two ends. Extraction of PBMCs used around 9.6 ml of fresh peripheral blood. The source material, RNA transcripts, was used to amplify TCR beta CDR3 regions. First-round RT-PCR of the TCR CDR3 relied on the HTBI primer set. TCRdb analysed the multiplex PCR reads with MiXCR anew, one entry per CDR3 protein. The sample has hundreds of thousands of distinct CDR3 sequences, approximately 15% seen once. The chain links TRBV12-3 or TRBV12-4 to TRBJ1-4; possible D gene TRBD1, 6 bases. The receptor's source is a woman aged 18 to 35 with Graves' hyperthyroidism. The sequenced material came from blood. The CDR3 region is CASSFRMTGSPTNEKLFF. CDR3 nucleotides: TGTGCCAGCAGTTTCCGTATGACAGGATCTCCAACTAATGAAAAACTGTTTTTT.